This T cell receptor (beta chain) was found in a study of T cell responses to AZD1222 COVID-19 vaccine. The germline V gene has CDR1 SGHRS and CDR2 YFSETQ. This CDR3 is built from 15 residues. The germline V and J ends were trimmed by 1 base and 3 bases, with 13 bases remaining between them. Libraries were prepared by immunoSEQ multiplex PCR; TCRdb keeps only in-frame clonotypes and omits some of them. The table includes about 170,000 clones, roughly nine tenths detected once. This chain connects TRBV5-1 to TRBJ1-1; D is possibly TRBD1 (6 bases). The sequenced sample was peripheral blood, obtained on day 0 of AZD1222 vaccination. This clonotype originated in an adult in good health. In nucleotides, the CDR3 is TGCGCCAGCAGCTTGTTCGGGGGGCGCGACACTGAAGCTTTCTTT. This translates into CASSLFGGRDTEAFF.